This T cell receptor (beta chain) was sequenced for a study of CXCR4 blockade with PD-1 therapy in pancreatic cancer. Study results and caveats: Without paired alpha-beta data, shared specificity of dominant clones is unconfirmed. More frequent amino acid clones had more nucleotide rearrangements, suggesting convergent selection. Tumors were clonally expanded, mean approximately 0.15 versus 0.048 in healthy blood.

Data came from immunoSEQ multiplex PCR; TCRdb stores just in-frame clones and leaves some out. Of approximately 3,500 clones listed, around 50% were seen once; the top ten hold under 20%. This clone was seen only a few times. Its target is not known. Input material: tumor tissue. This TCR came from a human donor with pancreatic ductal adenocarcinoma.

The CDR3 loop is CASRPQGGHSGNTIYF. The CDR3 coding sequence is TGTGCCAGCAGACCTCAGGGGGGCCACTCTGGAAACACCATATATTTT. The chain is built from TRBV6-8 and TRBJ1-3; 7 nucleotides match TRBD1. The CDR3 has 16 residues. Germline CDR1 reads MNHGY; CDR2 reads SAAAGT. V shed 6 bases, J shed 0 bases, and the junction held 8 bases outside the gene matches.